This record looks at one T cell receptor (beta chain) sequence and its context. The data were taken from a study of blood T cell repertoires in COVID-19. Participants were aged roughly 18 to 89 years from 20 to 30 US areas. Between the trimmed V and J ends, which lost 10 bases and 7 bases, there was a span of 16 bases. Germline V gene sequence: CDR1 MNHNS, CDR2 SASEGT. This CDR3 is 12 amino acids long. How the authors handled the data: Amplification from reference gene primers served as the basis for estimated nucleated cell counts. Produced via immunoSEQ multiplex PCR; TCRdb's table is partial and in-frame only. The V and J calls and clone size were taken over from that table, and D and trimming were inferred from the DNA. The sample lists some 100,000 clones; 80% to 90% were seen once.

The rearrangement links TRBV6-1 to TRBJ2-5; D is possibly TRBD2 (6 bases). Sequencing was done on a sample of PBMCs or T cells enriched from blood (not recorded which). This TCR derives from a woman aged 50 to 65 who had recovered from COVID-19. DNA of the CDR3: TGTGCCACGCAAGTGGGGGGAGGGACCCAGTACTTC. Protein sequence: CATQVGGGTQYF.